The 9 T cell receptor beta chains presented below share a single source sample, sequenced in a study of response to subunit inactivated influenza vaccine. TCRdb used MiXCR to reprocess the RT-PCR reads, holding one entry per CDR3 protein. The sample shows 450,000 to 550,000 distinct CDR3 sequences, over 25% of them seen only once. Sequences were derived from CD4+ T cells sorted from PBMCs, sampled 4 to 6 days after vaccination. All receptors come from a man aged 50 to 59 who received an inactivated influenza vaccine.

This clonotype was counted between two and nine times. The rearrangement links TRBV6-2 or TRBV6-3 to TRBJ1-5; 8 nucleotides match TRBD1. CDR3 length equals 15 residues. Germline loops: CDR1 MNHEY, CDR2 SVGEGT. The V segment lost 2 bases and the J segment 7 bases; nucleotides outside the gene matches: 7. The CDR3 spells CASSYGQGGRQPQHF. The CDR3 DNA is TGTGCCAGCAGTTACGGACAGGGAGGACGCCAGCCCCAGCATTTT.

The rearrangement joins TRBV5-1 to TRBJ2-5, with D perhaps matching TRBD2 (7 bases). This CDR3 contains 14 residues. Germline V gene lookup returns CDR1 SGHRS and CDR2 YFSETQ. Trimming removed 4 bases from V and 5 bases from J, with 15 bases in between. The CDR3 nucleotides are TGCGCCAGCAGCCCTAGGGGGGGGACGGAGACCCAGTACTTC. Amino acids: CASSPRGGTETQYF.

The count of this clonotype is one. V usage is TRBV6-2 or TRBV6-3 and J usage is TRBJ2-7; tentatively, D is TRBD1 (6 bases). Trimming shortened V by 0 bases and J by 2 bases, and 14 bases separated the two germline ends. There are 16 residues in the CDR3. Germline lookup yields CDR1 MNHEY and CDR2 SVGEGT. The CDR3 bases are TGTGCCAGCAGTTACTCGAGGGCCACAGGGACCTACGAGCAGTACTTC. Translating it yields CASSYSRATGTYEQYF.

The chain couples TRBV18 to TRBJ2-1; 7 bases map to TRBD2. Germline V CDR1 and CDR2: KGHSH, LQKENI. The CDR3 spans 18 residues. The V segment lost 1 base and the J segment 9 bases; nucleotides outside the gene matches: 18. Written as DNA, the CDR3 is TGTGCCAGCTCACCACGTTCTAGCGGAGTGGGGTCTCGAGGTGAGCAGTTCTTC. This gives the protein CASSPRSSGVGSRGEQFF. The full variable domain, with the rest looked up from reference TRBV18 and TRBJ2-1, is NAGVMQNPRHLVRRRGQEARLRCSPMKGHSHVYWYRQLPEEGLKFMVYLQKENIIDESGMPKERFSAEFPKEGPSILRIQQVVRGDSAAYFCASSPRSSGVGSRGEQFFGPGTRLTVL.

This clonotype has only a few counts. The chain carries TRBV6-5 and TRBJ2-3; TRBD2 matches at 14 bases. The germline CDR1 and CDR2 sequences are MNHEY and SVGAGI. V dropped 2 bases and J dropped 0; count of bases not matched to a gene: 4. The length of the CDR3 is 18 residues. CDR3 amino acids: CASSYGTSGSRSTDTQYF. The CDR3 DNA reads as TGTGCCAGCAGTTACGGGACTAGCGGGAGCCGAAGCACAGATACGCAGTATTTT.

A few counts support this clonotype. This chain uses TRBV5-1 with TRBJ1-1; D remains ambiguous. With 1 base removed from V and 0 bases from J, the gap between germline ends came to 10 bases. The CDR3 length is 15 residues. CDR1 is SGHRS and CDR2 is YFSETQ in the germline V gene. The CDR3: CASSLLPNMNTEAFF. As DNA, the CDR3 is TGCGCCAGCAGCTTGTTACCGAACATGAACACTGAAGCTTTCTTT.

This clonotype turned up a few times. This chain links TRBV12-3 or TRBV12-4 with TRBJ2-1, with 13 positions matching TRBD2. Trimming cost V 7 bases and J 5 bases; bases outside gene matches: 8. This CDR3 contains 16 residues. The CDR3 sequence is CASKLAGGTLHNEQFF. The CDR3 DNA follows: TGTGCCAGCAAACTAGCGGGGGGGACCCTCCACAATGAGCAGTTCTTC.

CDR3 sequence: CASTLGYINSPLHF. The CDR3 nucleotides read TGCGCCAGCACGTTGGGGTACATCAATTCACCCCTCCACTTT. The V and J genes are TRBV5-1 and TRBJ1-6; unclear D gene. The V gene lost 6 bases and the J gene lost 7 bases, with 14 bases spanning the gap. This CDR3 contains 14 residues. Germline loops: CDR1 SGHRS, CDR2 YFSETQ.

The chain links TRBV5-8 to TRBJ2-3; D may correspond to TRBD1 or TRBD2 (6 bases each). This CDR3 spans 15 amino acids. Germline values: CDR1 SGHTS, CDR2 YDEGEE. V was trimmed by 4 bases and J by 4 bases, leaving 16 bases between them. The CDR3 spells CASSLDGGRADTQYF. In nucleotides, the CDR3 is TGTGCCAGCAGCCTGGATGGGGGGCGCGCAGATACGCAGTATTTT.